This is a list of T cell receptor beta chains from one sample in a study of T cell repertoires in cytomegalovirus infection. Each CDR3 protein gets one entry after TCRdb re-called the reads with MiXCR. The data hold around 99,000 distinct CDR3 sequences, with about 30% observed a single time. Antigens for these TCRs are unknown. The sample was CD8+ T cells from cultured PBMCs, taken from culture after CMV antigen stimulation. All receptors come from a human donor in good health (CMV status not recorded). Some clones in this sample may be carry-over from other donors' samples. Both conserved end residues are part of each CDR3. D genes are given only for firm matches. Some rows have no size entry. The others give once, few or many, or a class for an expanded clone.

d_gene: TRBD2; j_gene: TRBJ2-7; abundance: few; v_gene: TRBV4-2; CDR3nt: TGTGCCAGCAGCCAAGACGCCGGGACTAGCGGATCCTACGAGCAGTACTTC; CDR3aa: CASSQDAGTSGSYEQYF
d_gene: TRBD2; j_gene: TRBJ2-1; abundance: few; v_gene: TRBV28; CDR3nt: TGTGCCAGCAGGTCCGGGACTAGCGGGCTCTATGAGCAGTTCTTC; CDR3aa: CASRSGTSGLYEQFF
d_gene: NA; j_gene: TRBJ1-1; abundance: few; v_gene: TRBV27; CDR3nt: TGTGCCAGCGCCAGAAACACTGAAGCTTTCTTT; CDR3aa: CASARNTEAFF
d_gene: TRBD1; j_gene: TRBJ2-7; abundance: many; v_gene: TRBV14; CDR3nt: TGTGCCAGCAGCCGGACAGGGGGCGACGAGCAGTACTTC; CDR3aa: CASSRTGGDEQYF
d_gene: TRBD1; j_gene: TRBJ1-2; abundance: NA; v_gene: TRBV5-6; CDR3nt: TGTGCCAGCAGCTTGGGGACAGGGTCCTATGGCTACACCTTC; CDR3aa: CASSLGTGSYGYTF
d_gene: NA; j_gene: TRBJ1-5; abundance: NA; v_gene: TRBV19; CDR3nt: TGTGCCAGTAGTACCCCCCCTGGGCAGCCCCAGCATTTT; CDR3aa: CASSTPPGQPQHF
d_gene: TRBD2; j_gene: TRBJ2-1; abundance: few; v_gene: TRBV7-6; CDR3nt: TGTGCCAGCAGCTTAATCATCTTAGCGGGGGCCCTCCTTACCTACAATGAGCAGTTCTTC; CDR3aa: CASSLIILAGALLTYNEQFF
d_gene: NA; j_gene: TRBJ1-1; abundance: many; v_gene: TRBV12-3/TRBV12-4; CDR3nt: TGTGCCAGCAGGGCTACCGGGACGAGGAGAACTGAAGCTTTCTTT; CDR3aa: CASRATGTRRTEAFF
d_gene: NA; j_gene: TRBJ1-5; abundance: NA; v_gene: TRBV14; CDR3nt: TGTGCCAGCAGCCAAGAAGGACAGCCCCAGCATTTT; CDR3aa: CASSQEGQPQHF
d_gene: TRBD1; j_gene: TRBJ2-1; abundance: many; v_gene: TRBV5-6; CDR3nt: TGTGCCAGCTCCACAGGGGGCCCGGAGCAGTTCTTC; CDR3aa: CASSTGGPEQFF
d_gene: TRBD1; j_gene: TRBJ2-2; abundance: NA; v_gene: TRBV5-4; CDR3nt: TGTGCCAGCAGCTTGGGACAGGGGGACGGGGAGCTGTTTTTT; CDR3aa: CASSLGQGDGELFF
d_gene: NA; j_gene: TRBJ1-1; abundance: few; v_gene: TRBV2; CDR3nt: TGTGCCAGCAGTGGATCCGCGGGGCTCACTGAAGCTTTCTTT; CDR3aa: CASSGSAGLTEAFF
d_gene: NA; j_gene: TRBJ1-4; abundance: NA; v_gene: TRBV28; CDR3nt: TGTGCCAGCAGTTTAGTGGCTGAGAGAGGGACTAATGAAAAACTGTTTTTT; CDR3aa: CASSLVAERGTNEKLFF
d_gene: NA; j_gene: TRBJ2-7; abundance: NA; v_gene: TRBV27; CDR3nt: TGTGCCAGCAGTTTAGGCGGGGTCTACGAGCAGTACTTC; CDR3aa: CASSLGGVYEQYF
d_gene: NA; j_gene: TRBJ2-5; abundance: few; v_gene: TRBV19; CDR3nt: TGTGCCAGTAGTATCAGTCTAGCAGGCAGGTTAATGGAGACCCAGTACTTC; CDR3aa: CASSISLAGRLMETQYF
d_gene: NA; j_gene: TRBJ1-1; abundance: NA; v_gene: TRBV24-1; CDR3nt: TGTGCCACCAGTGAGGGGGGGAACACTGAAGCTTTCTTT; CDR3aa: CATSEGGNTEAFF
d_gene: NA; j_gene: TRBJ1-1; abundance: many; v_gene: TRBV27; CDR3nt: TGTGCCAGCAGTTACTACCCGACACAGTTTTCAGAAGCTTTCTTT; CDR3aa: CASSYYPTQFSEAFF
d_gene: NA; j_gene: TRBJ2-4; abundance: many; v_gene: TRBV7-2; CDR3nt: TGTGCCAGCAGCGAACCGGGGGTAGCCAAAAACATTCAGTACTTC; CDR3aa: CASSEPGVAKNIQYF
d_gene: NA; j_gene: TRBJ2-4; abundance: NA; v_gene: TRBV6-5; CDR3nt: TGTGCCAGCAGCGAGGGGATGAATGCCAAAAACATTCAGTACTTC; CDR3aa: CASSEGMNAKNIQYF
d_gene: TRBD2; j_gene: TRBJ2-1; abundance: many; v_gene: TRBV4-2; CDR3nt: TGTGCCAGCAGCCAAGGGCGCGGGGGTCGACTCGATGAGCAGTTCTTC; CDR3aa: CASSQGRGGRLDEQFF
d_gene: NA; j_gene: TRBJ2-7; abundance: few; v_gene: TRBV27; CDR3nt: TGTGCCGTTCAAAAGTCCGGGACATTTGGGGAGCAGTACTTC; CDR3aa: CAVQKSGTFGEQYF